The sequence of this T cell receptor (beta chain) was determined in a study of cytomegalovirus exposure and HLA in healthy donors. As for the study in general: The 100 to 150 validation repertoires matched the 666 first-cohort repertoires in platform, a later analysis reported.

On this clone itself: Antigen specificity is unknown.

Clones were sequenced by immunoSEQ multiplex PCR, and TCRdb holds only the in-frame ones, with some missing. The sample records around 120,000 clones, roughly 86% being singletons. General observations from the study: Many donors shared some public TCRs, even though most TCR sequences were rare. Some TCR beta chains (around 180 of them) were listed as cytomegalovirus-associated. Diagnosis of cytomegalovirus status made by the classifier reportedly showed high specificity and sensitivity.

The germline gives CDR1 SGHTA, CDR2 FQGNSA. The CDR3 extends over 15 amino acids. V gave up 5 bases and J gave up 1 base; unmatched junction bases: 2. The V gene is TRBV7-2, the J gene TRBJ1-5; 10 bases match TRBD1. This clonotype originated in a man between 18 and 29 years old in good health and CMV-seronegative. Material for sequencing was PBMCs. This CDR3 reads CASSRDRGSNQPQHF. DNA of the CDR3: TGTGCCAGCAGCCGGGACAGGGGAAGCAATCAGCCCCAGCATTTT.